Presented here are 4 T cell receptor beta chains from one specimen sequenced in a study of cytomegalovirus exposure and HLA in healthy donors. The PCR ran on 60 Vbeta and 13 Jbeta primers. TCRdb keeps only in-frame clones here, not all; method: immunoSEQ multiplex PCR. The profile shows over 150,000 clones, roughly 80% of them singletons. The source material was PBMCs. The receptors here all came from a male donor in good health and CMV-seropositive.

CDR3 amino acids: CASSDGPNEQFF. In nucleotides, the CDR3 is TGCGCCAGCAGTGACGGTCCCAATGAGCAGTTCTTC. The gene calls are TRBV10-1 and TRBJ2-1; D unresolved. The CDR3 loop spans 12 amino acids. Trimming took 3 bases from V and 6 from J, leaving 6 bases between them. The germline CDR1 and CDR2 sequences are WNHNN and SYGVQD (reference sequence).

The gene calls are TRBV10-2 and TRBJ1-4; tentatively, D is TRBD1 (6 bases). The germline V gene has CDR1 WSHSY and CDR2 SAAADI. CDR3 size: 13 residues. Trimming took 8 bases from V and 7 from J, leaving 14 bases between them. The CDR3 sequence: CASGVGAGEKLFF. The CDR3 coding sequence is TGCGCCAGCGGGGTGGGGGCCGGTGAAAAACTGTTTTTT.

The chain carries TRBV28 and TRBJ1-2, with 7 bases identical to TRBD1. The CDR3 loop spans 15 amino acids. The germline CDR1 and CDR2 sequences are MDHEN and SYDVKM. Losses at the gene ends were 6 bases for V and 10 bases for J; bases not matched to a gene: 17. The CDR3 is CASSLQGRGNTYYTF. In DNA, the CDR3 is TGTGCCAGCAGCCTACAGGGGCGAGGAAACACCTACTACACCTTC.

The chain combines TRBV28 with TRBJ1-6; D remains ambiguous. Germline CDR1 reads MDHEN; CDR2 reads SYDVKM. The CDR3 contains 14 residues. V was clipped by 3 bases and J by 7 bases, with 10 bases between them. The CDR3 coding sequence is TGTGCCAGCAGTTTGCAGGATAGAAATTCACCCCTCCACTTT. Translating gives CASSLQDRNSPLHF.